A selection of T cell receptor beta chains follows, all from one sample in a study of Ad26.COV2.S vaccination and SARS-CoV-2 variants. Method: immunoSEQ multiplex PCR; TCRdb's copy keeps in-frame clones and lacks some. The repertoire holds around 300,000 clones, with 86% as singletons. This material consisted of peripheral blood, taken in a trial of Ad26.COV2.S vaccine versus placebo. The receptors were gathered from a person aged 18 to 65 who received the Ad26.COV2.S COVID-19 vaccine or a placebo. Both conserved end residues are part of each CDR3. The order of the fields is CDR3 length, D gene, J gene, V gene, clone size, CDR3 DNA, CDR3 protein. A D gene is named only where the DNA matches it firmly. Clone sizes are given selectively: once, few, many, or a class where the clone is expanded.

14,NA,TRBJ1-5,TRBV10-2,large,TGCGCCAGCAGACCCACAGGGCCGAGTCAGCCCCAGCATTTT,CASRPTGPSQPQHF
17,NA,TRBJ1-2,TRBV6-2/TRBV6-3,NA,TGTGCCAGCAGTTACTCGAAATCGCGTCAGGGCGAGAATGGCTACACCTTC,CASSYSKSRQGENGYTF
13,NA,TRBJ2-5,TRBV29-1,NA,TGCAGCGCTGCCCCGCAGTTACAAGAGACCCAGTACTTC,CSAAPQLQETQYF
13,TRBD1,TRBJ1-4,TRBV6-5,NA,TGTGCCAGCACGGGACAGGTTAATGAAAAACTGTTTTTT,CASTGQVNEKLFF
15,TRBD2,TRBJ2-1,TRBV5-4,NA,TGTGCCAGCAGCCCCACTAGCGGGAGTGGTAATGAGCAGTTCTTC,CASSPTSGSGNEQFF
16,NA,TRBJ2-2,TRBV4-1,NA,TGCGCCAGCAGCCAAGTCTCCGGGATAAACACCGGGGAGCTGTTTTTT,CASSQVSGINTGELFF
13,NA,TRBJ1-5,TRBV3-1/TRBV3-2,few,TGTGCCAGCAGCCAAGATCCGCGTCAGCCCCAGCATTTT,CASSQDPRQPQHF
15,TRBD1,TRBJ1-1,TRBV27,few,TGTGCCAGCAGTCTAAGGACAGGGTGGAACACTGAAGCTTTCTTT,CASSLRTGWNTEAFF
13,NA,TRBJ2-7,TRBV29-1,NA,TGCAGCGTTGAGGGGCAGGGCACCTACGAGCAGTACTTC,CSVEGQGTYEQYF
13,TRBD2,TRBJ2-1,TRBV6-5,NA,TGTGCCAGCACCGGGGGGTCCTACAATGAGCAGTTCTTC,CASTGGSYNEQFF
15,TRBD1,TRBJ1-1,TRBV7-2,NA,TGTGCCAGCAGCGCCGGACAGGGGGTGGGTACTGAAGCTTTCTTT,CASSAGQGVGTEAFF
15,NA,TRBJ1-6,TRBV6-5,NA,TGTGCCAGCAGTTACTCGTTTGGGGGGGAGACGCCCCTCCACTTT,CASSYSFGGETPLHF
12,NA,TRBJ2-5,TRBV12-3/TRBV12-4,NA,TGTGCCAGCAGTAACCAGCAAGAGACCCAGTACTTC,CASSNQQETQYF
12,NA,TRBJ2-3,TRBV4-3,NA,TGCGCCAGCAGCCAAGGCGAGAATACGCAGTATTTT,CASSQGENTQYF
12,NA,TRBJ1-1,TRBV29-1,NA,TGCAGCGTTGAAGATGAGGTACAAAGGGCTTTCTTT,CSVEDEVQRAFF
15,NA,TRBJ1-5,TRBV27,once,TGTGCCAGCAGTTCTCGGGCAGTTAGCAATCAGCCCCAGCATTTT,CASSSRAVSNQPQHF
15,NA,TRBJ1-4,TRBV24-1,NA,TGTGCCACCAGTGATACCCGGGAAGTTAATGAAAAACTGTTTTTT,CATSDTREVNEKLFF
14,NA,TRBJ1-1,TRBV28,NA,TGTGCCAGCAGCCCACCACAGGGAAACACTGAAGCTTTCTTT,CASSPPQGNTEAFF
13,TRBD1,TRBJ2-7,TRBV10-3,once,TGTGCCATCAGTAATACAGGGGGCTACGAGCAGTACTTC,CAISNTGGYEQYF
15,NA,TRBJ2-1,TRBV4-3,NA,TGCGCCAGCAGCCAAGACACTAGCTCCTACAATGAGCAGTTCTTC,CASSQDTSSYNEQFF
16,TRBD1,TRBJ1-1,TRBV7-2,NA,TGTGCCAGCAGCTCCGGACAGGGCTTTGGAACAACTGAAGCTTTCTTT,CASSSGQGFGTTEAFF
12,NA,TRBJ2-1,TRBV10-3,NA,TGTGCCATCAGTGGGTCACCCGGTGAGCAGTTCTTC,CAISGSPGEQFF
15,NA,TRBJ1-4,TRBV4-3,NA,TGCGCCAGCAGCCAAGATGTGGGTGAAGGGGCCCAACTGTTTTTT,CASSQDVGEGAQLFF
16,TRBD2,TRBJ2-7,TRBV6-2/TRBV6-3,NA,TGTGCCAGCAGTTACCCGGATGGCGGGAGTAGATACGAGCAGTACTTC,CASSYPDGGSRYEQYF